This TCR beta chain emerged from a study of T cells after yellow fever vaccination. This clonotype has only one observation. Its target is unknown. CDR1 ENHRY and CDR2 SYGVKD come from the germline V gene. Between the trimmed V and J ends, which lost 2 bases and 9 bases, there was a span of 8 bases. This CDR3 contains 12 residues. TCRdb reprocessed the 5' RACE reads with MiXCR, giving one entry per CDR3 protein. The sample shows just under 600,000 distinct CDR3 sequences, 13% of them seen only once. Study-wide findings and caveats: Most clones from primary vaccination resurfaced after the booster (about 95% CD4, over 75% CD8).

The specimen was PBMCs, collected on the day of the yellow fever booster vaccination. This TCR was sampled from a young man who received the YFV17D yellow fever vaccine. The chain couples TRBV10-3 to TRBJ2-1, with D unclear. This CDR3 is CAISEVSGEQFF. In nucleotides, the CDR3 is TGTGCCATCAGTGAGGTGTCGGGTGAGCAGTTCTTC.